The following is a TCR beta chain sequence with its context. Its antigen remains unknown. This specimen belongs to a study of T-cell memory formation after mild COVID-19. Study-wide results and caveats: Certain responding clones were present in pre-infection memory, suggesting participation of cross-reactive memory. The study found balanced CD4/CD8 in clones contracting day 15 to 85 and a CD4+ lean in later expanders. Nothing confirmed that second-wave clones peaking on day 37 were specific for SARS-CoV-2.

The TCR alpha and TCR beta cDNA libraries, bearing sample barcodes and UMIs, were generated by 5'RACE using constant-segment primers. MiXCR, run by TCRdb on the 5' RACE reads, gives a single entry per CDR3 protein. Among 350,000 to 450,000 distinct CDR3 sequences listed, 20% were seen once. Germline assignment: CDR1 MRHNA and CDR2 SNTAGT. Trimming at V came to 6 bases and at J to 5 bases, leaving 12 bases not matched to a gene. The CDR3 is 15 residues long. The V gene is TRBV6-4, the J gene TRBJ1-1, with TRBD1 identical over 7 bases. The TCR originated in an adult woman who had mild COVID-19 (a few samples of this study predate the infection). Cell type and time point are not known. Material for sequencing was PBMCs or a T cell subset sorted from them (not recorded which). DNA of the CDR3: TGTGCCAGCAGCGCCACAGGGGCCCGGGGGACTGAAGCTTTCTTT. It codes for CASSATGARGTEAFF.